The clone carrying this TCR beta chain was recorded only once. Its antigen is not identified. This sample was included in a study of T cells in Graves' hyperthyroidism and ophthalmopathy. Study-level results: Ophthalmopathy was told apart from stable hyperthyroidism by a 13 V-J model. Within blood appeared most thyroid clonotypes that had expanded above 0.001.

Uncontrolled infection, other autoimmune disease, pregnancy or lactation disqualified patients from enrolment. CDR1 and CDR2 from the germline V gene are MNHNY and SVGAGI (reference sequence). CDR3 size: 14 residues. The V end was cut by 0 bases, the J end by 4 bases, with 6 bases between. Amplified TCR beta CDR3 regions derived from RNA transcripts. HTBI primers were used for first-round RT-PCR of the TCR CDR3. Via MiXCR, TCRdb re-called the multiplex PCR reads, giving one row per CDR3 protein. The repertoire holds 500,000 to 800,000 distinct CDR3 sequences, approximately 42% seen once, with roughly 6.5% in the top ten.

The sequencing input was peripheral blood or thyroid tissue (not recorded which). The V and J genes are TRBV6-6 and TRBJ1-4; maybe TRBD1 (5 bases). This clonotype originated in an adult man with Graves' disease, either hyperthyroidism or ophthalmopathy (not recorded which). CDR3 region: CASSYSRGNEKLFF. The CDR3 DNA reads TGTGCCAGCAGTTACTCGAGGGGTAATGAAAAACTGTTTTTT.